This TCR beta chain emerged from a study of T-cell memory formation after mild COVID-19. Findings and caveats of the study: Memory from before infection featured some responding clones, which suggests cross-reactive memory joined.

The table lists this clonotype with a few counts. The antigen remains undetermined. J was trimmed by 4 bases and V by 4 bases; bases with no gene match: 11. The germline gives CDR1 SEHNR, CDR2 FQNEAQ (reference sequence). The CDR3 spans 17 residues. TCRdb analysed the 5' RACE reads with MiXCR anew, one entry per CDR3 protein. The sample lists 250,000 to 350,000 distinct CDR3 sequences, 15% occurring once. The receptor's source is a man between 18 and 35 years old who had mild COVID-19 (a few samples of this study predate the infection). Cell type and time point are not known. The V call is TRBV7-9, the J call TRBJ2-7; 12 bases fit TRBD2. The sequencing input was PBMCs or a T cell subset sorted from them (not recorded which). CDR3 sequence: CASSSSYATSGSYEQYV. Written as DNA, the CDR3 is TGTGCCAGCAGCTCCTCATATGCGACTAGCGGGAGTTACGAGCAGTACGTC.